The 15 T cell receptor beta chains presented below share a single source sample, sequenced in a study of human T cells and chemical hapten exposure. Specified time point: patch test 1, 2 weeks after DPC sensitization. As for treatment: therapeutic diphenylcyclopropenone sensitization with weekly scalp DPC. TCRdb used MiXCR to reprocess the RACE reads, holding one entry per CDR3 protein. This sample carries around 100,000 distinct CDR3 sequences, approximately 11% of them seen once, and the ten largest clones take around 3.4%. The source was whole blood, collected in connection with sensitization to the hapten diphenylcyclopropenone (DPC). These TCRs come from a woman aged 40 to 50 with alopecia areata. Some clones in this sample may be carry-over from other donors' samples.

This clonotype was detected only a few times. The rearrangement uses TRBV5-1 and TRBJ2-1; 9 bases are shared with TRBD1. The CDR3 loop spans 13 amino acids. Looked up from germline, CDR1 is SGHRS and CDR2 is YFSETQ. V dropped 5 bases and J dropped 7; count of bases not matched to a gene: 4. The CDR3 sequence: CASRGTGRNEQFF. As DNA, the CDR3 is TGCGCCAGCAGGGGGACAGGGAGGAATGAGCAGTTCTTC. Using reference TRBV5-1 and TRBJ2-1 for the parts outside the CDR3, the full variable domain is KAGVTQTPRYLIKTRGQQVTLSCSPISGHRSVSWYQQTPGQGLQFLFEYFSETQRNKGNFPGRFSGRQFSNSRSEMNVSTLELGDSALYLCASRGTGRNEQFFGPGTRLTVL.

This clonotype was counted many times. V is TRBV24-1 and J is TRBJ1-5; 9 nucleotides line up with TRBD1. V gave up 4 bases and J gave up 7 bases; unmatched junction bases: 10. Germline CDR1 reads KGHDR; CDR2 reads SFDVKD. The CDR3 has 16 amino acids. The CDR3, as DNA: TGTGCCACCAGTGAAAAAACAGGGGGCGCGACCCAGCCCCAGCATTTT. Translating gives CATSEKTGGATQPQHF.

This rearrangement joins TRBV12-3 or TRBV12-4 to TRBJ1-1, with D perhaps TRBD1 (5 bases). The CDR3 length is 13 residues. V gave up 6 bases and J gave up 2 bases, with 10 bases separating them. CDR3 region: CASRGGGNTEAFF. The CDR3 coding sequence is TGTGCCAGCAGGGGCGGGGGTAACACTGAAGCTTTCTTT.

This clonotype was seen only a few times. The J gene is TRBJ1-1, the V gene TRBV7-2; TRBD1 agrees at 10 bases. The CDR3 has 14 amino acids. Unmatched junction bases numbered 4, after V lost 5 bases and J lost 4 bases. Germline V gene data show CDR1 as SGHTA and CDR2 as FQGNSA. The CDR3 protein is CASSQTGGITEAFF. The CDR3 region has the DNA TGTGCCAGCAGCCAGACAGGGGGCATCACTGAAGCTTTCTTT.

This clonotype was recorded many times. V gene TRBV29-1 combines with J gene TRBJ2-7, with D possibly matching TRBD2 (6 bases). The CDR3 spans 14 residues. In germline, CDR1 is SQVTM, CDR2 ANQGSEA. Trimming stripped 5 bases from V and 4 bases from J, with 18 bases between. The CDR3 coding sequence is TGCAGCGTTAGCGGAGGGACCCCTCGGTACGAGCAGTACTTC. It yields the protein CSVSGGTPRYEQYF.

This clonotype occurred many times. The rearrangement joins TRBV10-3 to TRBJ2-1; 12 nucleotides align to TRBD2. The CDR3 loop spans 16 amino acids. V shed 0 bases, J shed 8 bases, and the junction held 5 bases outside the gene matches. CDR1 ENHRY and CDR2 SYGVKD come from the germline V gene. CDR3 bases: TGTGCCATCAGTGAGTCTAGGACTAGCGGGAACGATGAGCAGTTCTTC. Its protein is CAISESRTSGNDEQFF.

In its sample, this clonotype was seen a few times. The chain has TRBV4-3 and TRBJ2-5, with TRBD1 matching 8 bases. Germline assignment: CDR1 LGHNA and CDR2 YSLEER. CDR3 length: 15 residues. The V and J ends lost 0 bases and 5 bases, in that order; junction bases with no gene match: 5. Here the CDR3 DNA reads TGCGCCAGCAGCCAAGACAGGGGGCGCGGGGAGACCCAGTACTTC. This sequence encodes CASSQDRGRGETQYF.

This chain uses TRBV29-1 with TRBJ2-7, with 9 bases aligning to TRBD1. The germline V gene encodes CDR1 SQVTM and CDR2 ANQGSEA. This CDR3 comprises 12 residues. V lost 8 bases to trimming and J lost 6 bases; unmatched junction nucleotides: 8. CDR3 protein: CSSGTGNGEQYF. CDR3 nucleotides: TGCAGCTCCGGGACAGGGAATGGCGAGCAGTACTTC.

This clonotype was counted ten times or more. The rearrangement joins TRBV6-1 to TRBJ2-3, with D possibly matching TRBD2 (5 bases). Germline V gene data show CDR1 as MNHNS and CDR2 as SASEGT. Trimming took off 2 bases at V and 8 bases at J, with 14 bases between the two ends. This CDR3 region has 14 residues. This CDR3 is CASSELAGTATQYF. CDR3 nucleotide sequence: TGTGCCAGCAGTGAACTAGCCGGTACGGCTACGCAGTATTTT.

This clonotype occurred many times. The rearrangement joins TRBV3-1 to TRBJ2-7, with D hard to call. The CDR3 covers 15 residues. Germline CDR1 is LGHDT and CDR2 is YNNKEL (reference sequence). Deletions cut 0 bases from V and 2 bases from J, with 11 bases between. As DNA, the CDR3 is TGTGCCAGCAGCCAAGAAAGCCACCCCGCCTACGAGCAGTACTTC. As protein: CASSQESHPAYEQYF.

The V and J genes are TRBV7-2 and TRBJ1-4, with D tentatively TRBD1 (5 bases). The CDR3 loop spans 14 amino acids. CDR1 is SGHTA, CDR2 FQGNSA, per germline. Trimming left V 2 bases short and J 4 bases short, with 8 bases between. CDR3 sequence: CASSLRGFNEKLFF. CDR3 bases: TGTGCCAGCAGCTTACGGGGCTTTAATGAAAAACTGTTTTTT. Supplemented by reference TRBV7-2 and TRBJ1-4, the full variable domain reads GAGVSQSPSNKVTEKGKDVELRCDPISGHTALYWYRQSLGQGLEFLIYFQGNSAPDKSGLPSDRFSAERTGGSVSTLTIQRTQQEDSAVYLCASSLRGFNEKLFFGSGTQLSVL.

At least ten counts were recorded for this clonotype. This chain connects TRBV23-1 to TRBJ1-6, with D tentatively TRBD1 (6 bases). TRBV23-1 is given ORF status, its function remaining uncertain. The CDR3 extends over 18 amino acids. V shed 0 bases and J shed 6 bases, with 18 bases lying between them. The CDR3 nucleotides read TGCGCCAGCAGTCAATCGATTAGCGGGACACTCATTAATTCACCCCTCCACTTT. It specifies CASSQSISGTLINSPLHF.

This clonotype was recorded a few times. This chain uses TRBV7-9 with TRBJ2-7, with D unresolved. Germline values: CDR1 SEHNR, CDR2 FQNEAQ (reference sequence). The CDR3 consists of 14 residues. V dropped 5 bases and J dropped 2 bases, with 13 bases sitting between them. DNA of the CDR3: TGTGCCAGCAGCCCCCCCGGGCAGGCCTACGAGCAGTACTTC. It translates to CASSPPGQAYEQYF.

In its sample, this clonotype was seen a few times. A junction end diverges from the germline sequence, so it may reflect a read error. CDR3 in DNA: TGTGTCAGCAGCTTACTCCCGGGAAGGAACACCGGGGAGCTGTTTTTT. This translates into CVSSLLPGRNTGELFF. The chain employs TRBV7-3 and TRBJ2-2, with D perhaps TRBD2 (5 bases). Germline CDR1 and CDR2: SGHTA and FQGTGA. The CDR3 length is 16 residues. Full variable domain (rest looked up from reference TRBV7-3 and TRBJ2-2): GAGVSQTPSNKVTEKGKYVELRCDPISGHTALYWYRQSLGQGPEFLIYFQGTGAADDSGLPNDRFFAVRPEGSVSTLKIQRTERGDSAVYLCVSSLLPGRNTGELFFGEGSRLTVL.

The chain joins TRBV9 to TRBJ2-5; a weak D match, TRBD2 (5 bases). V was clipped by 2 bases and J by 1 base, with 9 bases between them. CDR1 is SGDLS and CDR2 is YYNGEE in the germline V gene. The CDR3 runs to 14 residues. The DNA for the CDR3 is TGTGCCAGCAGCGTCGGAGGCGGCCAAGAGACCCAGTACTTC. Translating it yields CASSVGGGQETQYF.